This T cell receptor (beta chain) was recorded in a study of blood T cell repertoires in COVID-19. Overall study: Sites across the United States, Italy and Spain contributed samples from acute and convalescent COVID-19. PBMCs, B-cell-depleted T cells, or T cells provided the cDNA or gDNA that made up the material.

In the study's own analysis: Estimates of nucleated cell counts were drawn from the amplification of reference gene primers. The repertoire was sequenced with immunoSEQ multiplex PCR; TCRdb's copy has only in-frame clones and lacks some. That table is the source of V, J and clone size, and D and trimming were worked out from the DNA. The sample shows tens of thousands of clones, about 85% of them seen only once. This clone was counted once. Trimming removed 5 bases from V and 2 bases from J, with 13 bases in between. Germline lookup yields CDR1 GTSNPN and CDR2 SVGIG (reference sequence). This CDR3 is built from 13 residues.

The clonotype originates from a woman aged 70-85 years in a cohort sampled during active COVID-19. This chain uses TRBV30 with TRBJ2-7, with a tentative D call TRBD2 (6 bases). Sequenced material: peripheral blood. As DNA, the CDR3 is TGTGCCTGGGGACGGGACTGGACCTACGAGCAGTACTTC. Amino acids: CAWGRDWTYEQYF.